These T cell receptor beta chains were read from a single sample in a study of blood T cell repertoires in COVID-19. Here immunoSEQ multiplex PCR was the method, and the copy in TCRdb shows in-frame clones only, minus some. The sample records roughly 77,000 clones, 90% being singletons. The sequencing input was peripheral blood. Receptors originate from a woman of 80 years or more with active COVID-19. The CDR3 runs from the conserved cysteine through the conserved F or W. A D gene is named only where the DNA matches it firmly. Expanded clones are given a class, and other clones once, few, many or no size at all.

>TRBD1|13|TRBJ2-5|TRBV19|-
TGTGCCAGTAGTATGGGACAGGTGGAGACCCAGTACTTC
CASSMGQVETQYF
>TRBD2|15|TRBJ2-3|TRBV7-3|-
TGTGCCAGCAGCTTAAGGGTAGCGGGAGCAGATACGCAGTATTTT
CASSLRVAGADTQYF
>TRBD1|16|TRBJ2-1|TRBV6-2/TRBV6-3|once
TGTGCCAGCAGTTCACGACAGGGGGTAAACTACAATGAGCAGTTCTTC
CASSSRQGVNYNEQFF
>TRBD1|14|TRBJ1-5|TRBV7-8|-
TGTGCCAGCAGCTTAGCAGGGGGCGTTCAGCCCCAGCATTTT
CASSLAGGVQPQHF
>-|14|TRBJ2-7|TRBV9|-
TGTGCCAGCAGCTCCCGCAGCGAGGGTTACGAGCAGTACTTC
CASSSRSEGYEQYF
>-|13|TRBJ1-2|TRBV5-1|-
TGCGCCAGCAGCTTGGTACCCGAGGGTGGCTACACCTTC
CASSLVPEGGYTF
>-|15|TRBJ2-2|TRBV27|-
TGTGCCAGCAGTTTATATCTGGGGAGGACCGGGGAGCTGTTTTTT
CASSLYLGRTGELFF
>-|17|TRBJ1-6|TRBV7-2|-
TGTGCCAGCAGCTCTGATTCCGGGTCCCTCTATAATTCACCCCTCCACTTT
CASSSDSGSLYNSPLHF
>-|14|TRBJ2-7|TRBV7-2|-
TGTGCCAGCAGCAGACAGGCGACGGCCTACGAGCAGTACTTC
CASSRQATAYEQYF
>-|18|TRBJ1-1|TRBV3-1/TRBV3-2|-
TGTGCCAGCAGCCAAAACCCCCGGCGGTTCGGTCAGAACACTGAAGCTTTCTTT
CASSQNPRRFGQNTEAFF
>-|14|TRBJ2-2|TRBV11-3|-
TGTGCCAGCAGCCAAGGACAGAACACCGGGGAGCTGTTTTTT
CASSQGQNTGELFF
>TRBD2|15|TRBJ2-5|TRBV9|-
TGTGCCAGCAGCGTAATAGCGGGAGCGGGGGAGACCCAGTACTTC
CASSVIAGAGETQYF
>-|13|TRBJ2-2|TRBV7-3|few
TGTGCCACGCGGGACCCGGTAACCGGGGAGCTGTTTTTT
CATRDPVTGELFF
>TRBD1|16|TRBJ1-3|TRBV7-9|-
TGTGCCAGCAGCTCGGGACAGGGGTTCTCTGGAAACACCATATATTTT
CASSSGQGFSGNTIYF
>-|18|TRBJ1-5|TRBV21-1|-
TGTGCCAGCAGCAAAATCGGGACAGGGGGCGCTTGCAATCAGCCCCAGCATTTT
CASSKIGTGGACNQPQHF
>-|17|TRBJ2-2|TRBV21-1|-
TGTGCCAGCACCATTCAATTGGGGGGGCAGAACACCGGGGAGCTGTTTTTT
CASTIQLGGQNTGELFF
>-|13|TRBJ2-1|TRBV7-3|once
TGTGCCAGCAGCTCAACGACAGGTAATGAGCAGTTCTTC
CASSSTTGNEQFF
>-|13|TRBJ2-7|TRBV7-9|-
TGTGCCAGCAGTCCTCGCAGGGCCTACGAGCAGTACTTC
CASSPRRAYEQYF
>TRBD1|14|TRBJ1-1|TRBV10-3|-
TGTGCCATCACTCGAACAGGGGGGAACACTGAAGCTTTCTTT
CAITRTGGNTEAFF
>TRBD2|14|TRBJ2-2|TRBV2|once
TGTGCCAGCAAGGGACTAGCGGGAGCCGGGGAGCTGTTTTTT
CASKGLAGAGELFF
>-|16|TRBJ2-6|TRBV19|once
TGTGCCAGTAGTATAGTTTGGGGGCCTGGGGCCAACGTCCTGACTTTC
CASSIVWGPGANVLTF
>TRBD2|20|TRBJ2-1|TRBV11-2|-
TGTGCCAGCAGCTTAGATCTTGATTTAGCGGGAAAAAGGATGGTTGATGAGCAGTTCTTC
CASSLDLDLAGKRMVDEQFF
>TRBD2|14|TRBJ2-7|TRBV7-9|-
TGTGCCAGCAGCTTAGCGGGAGGGACCTACGAGCAGTACTTC
CASSLAGGTYEQYF
>TRBD1|17|TRBJ1-5|TRBV6-2/TRBV6-3|-
TGTGCCAGCAGTGACGGACAGGCCTGGGGGAGCAATCAGCCCCAGCATTTT
CASSDGQAWGSNQPQHF
>-|13|TRBJ1-2|TRBV2|-
TGTGCCAGCAGTGAAAGACAGACCTATGGCTACACCTTC
CASSERQTYGYTF
>-|13|TRBJ1-1|TRBV28|few
TGTGCCGCCGGACGCAGGGCGCCCACTGAAGCTTTCTTT
CAAGRRAPTEAFF
>TRBD1|14|TRBJ1-1|TRBV7-9|-
TGTGCCAGCATCGCGACAGGGGGCCGCACTGAAGCTTTCTTT
CASIATGGRTEAFF
>TRBD2|16|TRBJ2-1|TRBV27|-
TGTGCCAGCATCCGGACTAGCGGGGGGACCTACAATGAGCAGTTCTTC
CASIRTSGGTYNEQFF
>-|16|TRBJ2-2|TRBV5-4|-
TGTGCCAGCAGCTTCCCGAACCCAGGCCGCGCCGGGGAGCTGTTTTTT
CASSFPNPGRAGELFF
>-|14|TRBJ2-1|TRBV25-1|-
TGTGCCAGCAGTGCGTGGGCCGTTAACAATGAGCAGTTCTTC
CASSAWAVNNEQFF
>TRBD1|15|TRBJ1-5|TRBV9|-
TGTGCCAGCAGCGTAGGGACAGGGAGCAATCAGCCCCAGCATTTT
CASSVGTGSNQPQHF
>TRBD2|17|TRBJ2-1|TRBV5-5|-
TGTGCCAGCAGCTTGGGACCGAGCGGGAGCAGGAACAATGAGCAGTTCTTC
CASSLGPSGSRNNEQFF
>-|14|TRBJ2-5|TRBV7-9|-
TGTGCCAGCTTGGCCACCGACAAGCAAGAGACCCAGTACTTC
CASLATDKQETQYF
>-|13|TRBJ1-2|TRBV29-1|-
TGCAGCGTTGAAGCGGCGGGGGATCATGGCTACACCTTC
CSVEAAGDHGYTF
>TRBD1|13|TRBJ2-3|TRBV18|once
TGTGCCAGCGGACAGGGAAGGACAGATACGCAGTATTTT
CASGQGRTDTQYF
>-|12|TRBJ1-1|TRBV7-8|-
TGTGCCAGCAGCTTCCACGGCACTGAAGCTTTCTTT
CASSFHGTEAFF
>TRBD1|15|TRBJ2-7|TRBV4-1|-
TGCGCCAGCAGCCAAGACCACTCAGGGGGATGGGAGCAGTACTTC
CASSQDHSGGWEQYF
>-|16|TRBJ2-1|TRBV20-1|once
TGCAGTGCTAGTTTTTGGACTCCGGGCTCCTACAATGAGCAGTTCTTC
CSASFWTPGSYNEQFF
>TRBD1|15|TRBJ1-5|TRBV24-1|once
TGTGCCACCAGTGAAGGACAGGGGTTGGATCAGCCCCAGCATTTT
CATSEGQGLDQPQHF
>-|15|TRBJ2-1|TRBV5-1|-
TGCGCCAGCAGCCAATTTAGCGGACCGAGGGGTGAGCAGTTCTTC
CASSQFSGPRGEQFF
>TRBD2|17|TRBJ2-2|TRBV30|-
TGTGCCTGGGGACATCCCGGACTAGCGGGAGGGACCGGGGAGCTGTTTTTT
CAWGHPGLAGGTGELFF
>TRBD1|15|TRBJ1-2|TRBV10-3|-
TGTGCCATCAGTGAGTCAACAGGGGTTCTGTATGGCTACACCTTC
CAISESTGVLYGYTF
>TRBD1|11|TRBJ1-2|TRBV7-9|once
TGTGCCAGCACAGGGGGCTATGGCTACACCTTC
CASTGGYGYTF
>TRBD2|16|TRBJ2-2|TRBV27|-
TGTGCCAGCAGTTTTGGGACTAGCGGGAGCACCGGGGAGCTGTTTTTT
CASSFGTSGSTGELFF
>TRBD1|16|TRBJ2-5|TRBV7-2|-
TGTGCCAGCAGCGACCTCGGGACAGGGATCGGGGAGACCCAGTACTTC
CASSDLGTGIGETQYF
>-|17|TRBJ1-3|TRBV5-8|-
TGTGCCAGCAGCTTGGATCTGGGCCAGAGCTCTGGAAACACCATATATTTT
CASSLDLGQSSGNTIYF
>-|12|TRBJ2-7|TRBV6-2/TRBV6-3|-
TGTGCCAGCAGTTACAACGGGTACGAGCAGTACTTC
CASSYNGYEQYF
>-|15|TRBJ2-7|TRBV19|-
TGTGCCAGCAGTCTCTCCGGACGAGGGACCTACGAGCAGTACTTC
CASSLSGRGTYEQYF
>TRBD1|15|TRBJ1-4|TRBV18|-
TGTGCCAGCTCACCCAGACAGGGTCCCGGTGAAAAACTGTTTTTT
CASSPRQGPGEKLFF
>TRBD2|18|TRBJ2-1|TRBV20-1|-
TGCAGTGCTAGTCGCCCTACTAAAGGGAGGGGTCGATTTAATGAGCAGTTCTTC
CSASRPTKGRGRFNEQFF
>TRBD1|12|TRBJ1-4|TRBV2|-
TGTGCCAGTCAGACAGGGGTGGGAAAACTGTTTTTT
CASQTGVGKLFF
>TRBD2|15|TRBJ2-1|TRBV27|-
TGTGCCAGCGGCACCGGGACTAGCGTTTACAATGAGCAGTTCTTC
CASGTGTSVYNEQFF
>-|13|TRBJ1-2|TRBV30|-
TGTGCCTGGAGTGTTCAGGCGAACTATGGCTACACCTTC
CAWSVQANYGYTF
>TRBD1|15|TRBJ2-2|TRBV11-2|-
TGTGCCAGCAGCCTTACGAACAGGGGCACCGGGGAGCTGTTTTTT
CASSLTNRGTGELFF
>-|12|TRBJ1-1|TRBV2|-
TGTGCCAGCAGTCGCCTAAGCACTGAAGCTTTCTTT
CASSRLSTEAFF
>-|15|TRBJ1-1|TRBV5-6|-
TGTGCCAGCAGCTTGCGGTCCACGGTAACCTCTGAAGCTTTCTTT
CASSLRSTVTSEAFF
>TRBD2|19|TRBJ2-1|TRBV4-3|many
TGCGCCAGCAGCCAAGATTTCCCCCCAGCTAGCGGGATCTACAATGAGCAGTTCTTC
CASSQDFPPASGIYNEQFF
>TRBD1|14|TRBJ1-2|TRBV9|-
TGTGCCAGCAGCGGGGACAGGGGATCCTATGGCTACACCTTC
CASSGDRGSYGYTF
>-|13|TRBJ2-7|TRBV6-5|-
TGTGCCAGCAGGCCGGGACACTCCTACGAGCAGTACTTC
CASRPGHSYEQYF